This TCR beta chain came from a study of blood T cell repertoires in COVID-19. Turning to the study itself: The analysed material was cDNA or gDNA that came from T cells, B-cell-depleted T cells, or PBMCs.

All exposed participants met a person with COVID-19 within 2 weeks before entering the study. The assay was immunoSEQ multiplex PCR, and TCRdb's table has in-frame clones only and misses some. The sample lists about 270,000 clones, around 93% seen once, with around 2.8% in the top ten. The receptor was derived from a man in his forties or fifties who had been exposed to COVID-19. The sequencing input was PBMCs or T cells enriched from blood (not recorded which).

This CDR3 reads CASSLADEAFF. CDR3 nucleotides: TGTGCCAGCAGCTTGGCAGATGAAGCTTTCTTT. The chain links TRBV7-6 to TRBJ1-1; D uncertain. The length of the CDR3 is 11 residues. V was trimmed by 3 bases and J by 7 bases, leaving 6 bases between them. Germline V gene sequence: CDR1 SGHVS, CDR2 FNYEAQ.